Below, 27 T cell receptor beta chains from the same sample are listed, as sequenced in a study of blood T cell repertoires in COVID-19. Only in-frame clones appear in the TCRdb table, and some are missing; sequencing was by immunoSEQ multiplex PCR. The sample comprises approximately 390,000 clones, about 87% of which are singletons, and roughly 10% rests with the top ten. Sequences were obtained from PBMCs or T cells enriched from blood (not recorded which). Receptors originate from a woman between 50 and 59 years old who had recovered from COVID-19.

This clone has just one count. J is TRBJ2-1 and V is TRBV7-2, with 9 bases fitting TRBD2. This CDR3 region has 15 residues. The V segment lost 2 bases and the J segment 7 bases; nucleotides outside the gene matches: 6. CDR1 is SGHTA and CDR2 is FQGNSA in the germline V gene. CDR3 loop: CASSLHAGGRNEQFF. In nucleotides, the CDR3 is TGTGCCAGCAGCTTACATGCGGGGGGGCGGAATGAGCAGTTCTTC. The variable domain in full, completed from reference TRBV7-2 and TRBJ2-1, reads GAGVSQSPSNKVTEKGKDVELRCDPISGHTALYWYRQSLGQGLEFLIYFQGNSAPDKSGLPSDRFSAERTGGSVSTLTIQRTQQEDSAVYLCASSLHAGGRNEQFFGPGTRLTVL.

The CDR3 reads CASSQGTRSSYNSPLHF. The CDR3 DNA reads TGCGCCAGCAGCCAAGGAACAAGGAGCTCCTATAATTCACCCCTCCACTTT. The chain combines TRBV4-3 with TRBJ1-6; D not resolved. The CDR3 is 17 amino acids. Trimming stripped 1 base from V and 0 bases from J, with 10 bases between. The germline V gene has CDR1 LGHNA and CDR2 YSLEER.

The chain recombines TRBV11-2 with TRBJ1-5; no clear D gene. Germline CDR1 and CDR2: SGHAT and FQNNGV. This CDR3 region has 13 residues. V was trimmed by 1 base and J by 6 bases, leaving 7 bases between them. The CDR3 loop is CASSLGAAQPQHF. CDR3 DNA: TGTGCCAGCAGCTTAGGAGCCGCTCAGCCCCAGCATTTT.

The chain is built from TRBV29-1 and TRBJ1-2; D is uncertain. Per the germline V gene, CDR1 is SQVTM and CDR2 is ANQGSEA. The CDR3 runs 11 residues. The V end lost 7 bases, the J end lost 6 bases, and 12 bases lay between the germline ends. This CDR3 reads CSAESRHGYTF. DNA for the CDR3: TGCAGCGCAGAGTCCCGCCATGGCTACACCTTC.

The rearrangement joins TRBV29-1 to TRBJ1-2, with TRBD1 as a possible D gene (6 bases). Looked up from germline, CDR1 is SQVTM and CDR2 is ANQGSEA. Trimming took off 5 bases at V and 0 bases at J, with 10 bases between the two ends. The CDR3 has 13 residues. The CDR3 here is CSVRQVPNYGYTF. CDR3 DNA sequence: TGCAGCGTTAGACAGGTCCCTAACTATGGCTACACCTTC.

The chain uses TRBV27 and TRBJ2-2; D is uncertain. Germline values: CDR1 MNHEY, CDR2 SMNVEV (reference sequence). The CDR3 contains 13 residues. V dropped 3 bases and J dropped 1 base, with 3 bases sitting between them. The CDR3 here is CASSFLNTGELFF. The CDR3 coding sequence is TGTGCCAGCAGTTTTCTGAACACCGGGGAGCTGTTTTTT.

This clone was detected a few times. V gene TRBV19 combines with J gene TRBJ1-6; tentatively, D is TRBD1 (6 bases). This CDR3 contains 18 residues. Between the trimmed V and J ends, which lost 0 bases and 6 bases, there was a span of 18 bases. Germline-derived CDR1 and CDR2 are LNHDA and SQIVND (reference sequence). Here the CDR3 reads CASSIDGQGLGSNSPLHF. The CDR3 DNA sequence: TGTGCCAGTAGTATAGACGGCCAGGGGTTGGGAAGTAATTCACCCCTCCACTTT.

To note about this clone: This specimen includes other DNA sequences encoding the same CDR3. CDR3 protein: CASSLSGEGYTF. DNA for the CDR3: TGCGCCAGCAGCTTGTCTGGGGAGGGCTACACCTTC. The rearrangement joins TRBV5-1 to TRBJ1-2; D not certain. The CDR3 runs to 12 residues. The germline V gene has CDR1 SGHRS and CDR2 YFSETQ. V was pared by 1 base and J by 8 bases, with 9 bases between.

This clone was recorded once. In nucleotides, the CDR3 is TGTGCGACGGGTGACAGGGCCTACGAGCAGTACTTC. It is translated as CATGDRAYEQYF. The rearrangement uses TRBV7-2 and TRBJ2-7, with TRBD1 matching over 7 bases. Germline V gene sequence: CDR1 SGHTA, CDR2 FQGNSA. This CDR3 comprises 12 residues.

This chain joins TRBV7-9 and TRBJ1-1; TRBD1 matches 7 bases. The germline V gene encodes CDR1 SEHNR and CDR2 FQNEAQ (reference sequence). The CDR3 is 13 amino acids. The V and J ends lost 4 bases and 5 bases, in that order; junction bases with no gene match: 4. The CDR3: CASSSLTGTEAFF. In nucleotides, the CDR3 is TGTGCCAGCAGCTCCCTGACAGGGACTGAAGCTTTCTTT. The full variable domain, its missing parts supplied by reference TRBV7-9 and TRBJ1-1, is DTGVSQNPRHKITKRGQNVTFRCDPISEHNRLYWYRQTLGQGPEFLTYFQNEAQLEKSRLLSDRFSAERPKGSFSTLEIQRTEQGDSAMYLCASSSLTGTEAFFGQGTRLTVV.

The rearrangement joins TRBV7-9 to TRBJ2-2; perhaps TRBD2 as D (6 bases). Trimming left V 4 bases short and J 7 bases short, with 19 bases between. This CDR3 region has 16 residues. Germline CDR1 and CDR2: SEHNR and FQNEAQ (reference sequence). This CDR3 is CASSSTNLAFIGELFF. The CDR3 nucleotides read TGTGCCAGCAGCTCGACAAATCTAGCGTTTATCGGGGAGCTGTTTTTT.

The V call is TRBV27, the J call TRBJ2-7; a weak D match, TRBD2 (5 bases). V lost 0 bases to trimming and J lost 4 bases, with 13 bases between them. CDR1 MNHEY and CDR2 SMNVEV come from the germline V gene (reference sequence). The CDR3 is made up of 15 amino acids. CDR3 sequence reads: CASSLSEGGSYEQYF. CDR3 coding DNA: TGTGCCAGCAGTTTATCAGAGGGCGGAAGTTACGAGCAGTACTTC.

This clone was seen more than once but under ten times. The rearrangement joins TRBV30 to TRBJ1-2, with TRBD1 identical over 8 bases. Germline V gene sequence: CDR1 GTSNPN, CDR2 SVGIG (reference sequence). Losses at the gene ends were 7 bases for V and 4 bases for J; bases not matched to a gene: 8. CDR3 size: 13 residues. The CDR3 sequence is CASAGTGRYGYTF. The DNA for the CDR3 is TGTGCCTCCGCCGGGACAGGTCGCTATGGCTACACCTTC.

The rearrangement uses TRBV2 and TRBJ1-1, with a possible D match to TRBD1 (6 bases). The CDR3 covers 16 residues. The V and J ends lost 2 bases and 7 bases respectively, with 20 bases between them. Germline CDR1 is SNHLY and CDR2 is FYNNEI. CDR3 bases: TGTGCCAGCAGTGAACCCGCAGGGGACCCTATCGGTGAAGCTTTCTTT. Protein product: CASSEPAGDPIGEAFF.

This clone was observed a single time. The chain employs TRBV25-1 and TRBJ1-1; no definite D call. Germline-derived CDR1 and CDR2 are MGHDK and SYGVNS. V was cut by 8 bases and J by 7 bases, with 11 bases left in between. The CDR3 runs 11 residues. The CDR3 DNA is TGTGCCAGCTCCTGGCAAATTGAAGCTTTCTTT. Its protein is CASSWQIEAFF.

The gene calls are TRBV7-8 and TRBJ2-5; D gene ambiguous. Trimming left V 3 bases short and J 4 bases short, with 9 bases between. The germline V gene has CDR1 SGHVS and CDR2 FQNEAQ. The CDR3 runs to 13 residues. As DNA, the CDR3 is TGTGCCAGCAGCTTGACATTTACAGAGACCCAGTACTTC. This gives the protein CASSLTFTETQYF.

In its sample, this clone was seen once. This chain joins TRBV25-1 and TRBJ1-6, with D possibly being TRBD1 (6 bases). The germline V gene has CDR1 MGHDK and CDR2 SYGVNS. Trimming cost V 9 bases and J 6 bases, with 21 bases left between them. The length of the CDR3 is 16 residues. As DNA, the CDR3 is TGTGCCAGGAGGACCCACGGGACACCTTTTAATTCACCCCTCCACTTT. This sequence encodes CARRTHGTPFNSPLHF.

The chain has TRBV30 and TRBJ1-2; D unresolved. This CDR3 has 11 residues. Per the germline V gene, CDR1 is GTSNPN and CDR2 is SVGIG (reference sequence). The V end was cut by 2 bases, the J end by 8 bases, with 9 bases between. The CDR3 loop is CAWSTSGGYTF. The CDR3 DNA reads TGTGCCTGGAGTACATCAGGCGGCTACACCTTC.

The chain uses TRBV4-2 and TRBJ1-4; possibly TRBD1 for D (5 bases). V gave up 0 bases and J gave up 7 bases, with 9 bases separating them. The CDR3 has 14 amino acids. Germline V gene sequence: CDR1 LGHNA, CDR2 YNFKEQ. The CDR3: CASSQDGGSEKLFF. CDR3 nucleotides: TGTGCCAGCAGCCAAGATGGGGGGAGTGAAAAACTGTTTTTT.

This rearrangement joins TRBV7-9 to TRBJ2-3; TRBD2 aligns across 7 bases. The length of the CDR3 is 13 residues. J gave up 0 bases and V 9 bases, and 3 bases lay outside the gene matches. CDR1 and CDR2 from the germline V gene are SEHNR and FQNEAQ (reference sequence). CDR3 sequence: CARQAGSTDTQYF. The CDR3 coding sequence is TGTGCCAGGCAAGCGGGAAGCACAGATACGCAGTATTTT.

As for this clone: Other DNA sequences in the same sample also yield this CDR3. This chain links TRBV7-2 with TRBJ1-1; D remains ambiguous. Germline V gene data show CDR1 as SGHTA and CDR2 as FQGNSA. V shed 2 bases and J shed 2 bases, with 9 bases lying between them. The CDR3 consists of 14 residues. The CDR3 region is CASSLRAGNTEAFF. The CDR3 region has the DNA TGTGCCAGCAGCTTAAGGGCGGGAAACACTGAAGCTTTCTTT.

The sample holds one count of this clone. V is TRBV27 and J is TRBJ1-1; D remains ambiguous. Trimming cost V 2 bases and J 8 bases, with 12 bases left between them. The length of the CDR3 is 13 residues. Germline CDR1 reads MNHEY; CDR2 reads SMNVEV (reference sequence). In DNA, the CDR3 is TGTGCCAGCAGTTTAGCTTCGGGAGAAGAAGCTTTCTTT. This sequence encodes CASSLASGEEAFF.

This rearrangement joins TRBV9 to TRBJ2-7; D might be TRBD2 (6 bases). CDR1 and CDR2 (germline): SGDLS, YYNGEE. The V and J ends lost 4 bases and 3 bases respectively, with 14 bases between them. CDR3 length equals 14 residues. In DNA, the CDR3 is TGTGCCAGCAGCTCGGGGGACCAAAGCTACGAGCAGTACTTC. Protein: CASSSGDQSYEQYF.

The gene calls are TRBV6-4 and TRBJ2-7, with 10 nucleotides matching TRBD1. CDR3 length equals 14 residues. Germline V gene data show CDR1 as MRHNA and CDR2 as SNTAGT. The V gene end was trimmed by 10 bases and the J gene end by 6 bases; junction bases not matched to a gene: 12. In DNA form, the CDR3 reads TGTGCCACCATGCGGGGGACAGGGGTAAGCGAGCAGTACTTC. It yields the protein CATMRGTGVSEQYF.

This clone has a single count. V usage is TRBV30 and J usage is TRBJ1-5; tentative D call: TRBD1 (5 bases). The CDR3 is 15 amino acids. The germline gives CDR1 GTSNPN, CDR2 SVGIG (reference sequence). The V gene lost 3 bases and the J gene lost 0 bases, with 12 bases spanning the gap. This CDR3 reads CAWSRGALSNQPQHF. The CDR3 coding sequence is TGTGCCTGGAGCCGCGGGGCACTTAGCAATCAGCCCCAGCATTTT. Looking up the rest from reference TRBV30 and TRBJ1-5 gives the full variable domain: SQTIHQWPATLVQPVGSPLSLECTVEGTSNPNLYWYRQAAGRGLQLLFYSVGIGQISSEVPQNLSASRPQDRQFILSSKKLLLSDSGFYLCAWSRGALSNQPQHFGDGTRLSIL.

The genes are TRBV28 and TRBJ1-1, with a tentative D call TRBD1 (5 bases). Germline CDR1 reads MDHEN; CDR2 reads SYDVKM. The CDR3 extends over 13 amino acids. The V end lost 3 bases, the J end lost 4 bases, and 9 bases lay between the germline ends. The CDR3 spells CASSLAGVTEAFF. For the CDR3, the DNA is TGTGCCAGCAGTTTGGCGGGGGTCACTGAAGCTTTCTTT.

This sequence joins TRBV28 and TRBJ1-5; D unclear. The CDR3 covers 13 residues. CDR1 is MDHEN and CDR2 is SYDVKM in the germline V gene. V gave up 3 bases and J gave up 4 bases, with 7 bases separating them. The DNA for the CDR3 is TGTGCCAGCAGTTTGACTCTTAATCAGCCCCAGCATTTT. As protein: CASSLTLNQPQHF. Complete variable domain (other parts from reference TRBV28 and TRBJ1-5): DVKVTQSSRYLVKRTGEKVFLECVQDMDHENMFWYRQDPGLGLRLIYFSYDVKMKEKGDIPEGYSVSREKKERFSLILESASTNQTSMYLCASSLTLNQPQHFGDGTRLSIL.